This T cell receptor beta chain derives from a study of CD8 T cells in ankylosing spondylitis. Notes on the study in general: There was a TCR beta motif, made of eight highly homologous variants, that appeared characteristic of ankylosing spondylitis blood.

This clonotype was picked up a small number of times. Its antigen is currently unknown. Generation of TCR beta libraries employed quantitative 5'-RACE incorporating molecular barcodes. Each CDR3 protein is one row after TCRdb ran MiXCR on the 5' RACE reads. The table shows about 320,000 distinct CDR3 sequences, with more than 9% occurring only once. CDR1 is SGHRS and CDR2 is YFSETQ in the germline V gene. The CDR3 spans 13 residues. V lost 7 bases and J 4 bases, leaving 12 bases between the germline ends. The clonotype was recovered from a female donor with ankylosing spondylitis or in good health (not recorded which). The chain uses TRBV5-1 and TRBJ2-1, with D perhaps matching TRBD1 (5 bases). Material: blood, either unsorted or a sorted T cell fraction (not recorded which). CDR3 sequence reads: CASGHQVYNEQFF. In DNA, the CDR3 is TGCGCCAGCGGACACCAAGTTTACAATGAGCAGTTCTTC.